The 7 T cell receptor beta chains presented below share a single source sample, sequenced in a study of regulatory T cells in long-lasting Graves disease. Arm-PCR of CDR3 regions and iRepertoire HTBI primers were used to build TCR beta libraries. From the multiplex PCR reads, TCRdb called clonotypes with MiXCR, one entry per CDR3 protein. The repertoire has more than 350,000 distinct CDR3 sequences, under 15% of them found once; the top ten carry approximately 15%. Time point noted: newly diagnosed GD, antithyroid drugs for less than 3 months. The TCR library was prepared using RNA isolated from PBMCs. The data also belong to a second study, concerning T cells in Graves' hyperthyroidism and ophthalmopathy.

Material: peripheral blood mononuclear cells (PBMCs), obtained at new diagnosis, from a patient treated with antithyroid drugs. These receptors all come from a woman aged 30 to 39 with Graves disease.

This clonotype has at least ten counts. The V and J genes are TRBV11-3 and TRBJ2-2; perhaps TRBD1 as D (6 bases). This CDR3 is 17 amino acids long. V was cut by 6 bases and J by 0 bases, with 17 bases left in between. Looked up from germline, CDR1 is SGHNT and CDR2 is YENEEA. CDR3 region: CASSLAAGTPNTGELFF. CDR3 nucleotide sequence: TGTGCCAGCAGTCTAGCTGCCGGGACACCGAACACCGGGGAGCTGTTTTTT.

V and J are TRBV14 and TRBJ1-3; D might be TRBD1 (6 bases). The CDR3 covers 15 residues. V shed 8 bases and J shed 0 bases, with 14 bases lying between them. Germline loops: CDR1 SGHDN, CDR2 FVKESK. DNA for the CDR3: TGTGCCAGCCGTAGGACAGCCACCTCTGGAAACACCATATATTTT. It translates to CASRRTATSGNTIYF.

This clonotype was seen more than once but under ten times. V usage is TRBV3-1 and J usage is TRBJ2-7; no clear D gene. Germline CDR1 LGHDT, CDR2 YNNKEL (reference sequence). The CDR3 is 12 residues long. The germline V and J ends were trimmed by 2 bases and 3 bases, with 5 bases remaining between them. CDR3 nucleotide sequence: TGTGCCAGCAGCCAAACCCTCTACGAGCAGTACTTC. Translation gives CASSQTLYEQYF.

This clonotype has more than one count but fewer than ten. V and J are TRBV20-1 and TRBJ2-5; no firm D call. Trimming shortened V by 1 base and J by 4 bases, and 7 bases separated the two germline ends. The CDR3 has 12 amino acids. CDR1 DFQATT and CDR2 SNEGSKA come from the germline V gene (reference sequence). The CDR3, as DNA: TGCAGTGCTAGAGCCTTTGGAGAGACCCAGTACTTC. Protein: CSARAFGETQYF.

This clonotype was observed a few times. V and J are TRBV25-1 and TRBJ1-1; the D is unclear. With 5 bases removed from V and 4 bases from J, the gap between germline ends came to 5 bases. The CDR3 extends over 11 amino acids. Looked up from germline, CDR1 is MGHDK and CDR2 is SYGVNS. The CDR3, as DNA: TGTGCCAGCAGTTCGGGCACTGAAGCTTTCTTT. It specifies CASSSGTEAFF.

V usage is TRBV7-6 and J usage is TRBJ1-3, with 8 bases that match TRBD1. The CDR3 spans 18 residues. CDR1 SGHVS and CDR2 FNYEAQ come from the germline V gene. V trimming: 4 bases; J trimming: 6 bases; junction bases outside the gene matches: 17. In nucleotides, the CDR3 is TGTGCCAGCAGCTGGAACCGGGGACAGGCTGGCTTAGCAAACACCATATATTTT. It codes for CASSWNRGQAGLANTIYF.

Points on this clonotype: A read error is possible here, since a much larger clone lies one base away. J is TRBJ1-2 and V is TRBV6-5; D gene ambiguous. The CDR3 is 14 amino acids. Per germline, CDR1 MNHEY and CDR2 SVGAGI. DNA of the CDR3: TGTGCCAGCAGTTACAGAGATCCCAACTATGGCCACACCTTC. Translated, it gives CASSYRDPNYGHTF.